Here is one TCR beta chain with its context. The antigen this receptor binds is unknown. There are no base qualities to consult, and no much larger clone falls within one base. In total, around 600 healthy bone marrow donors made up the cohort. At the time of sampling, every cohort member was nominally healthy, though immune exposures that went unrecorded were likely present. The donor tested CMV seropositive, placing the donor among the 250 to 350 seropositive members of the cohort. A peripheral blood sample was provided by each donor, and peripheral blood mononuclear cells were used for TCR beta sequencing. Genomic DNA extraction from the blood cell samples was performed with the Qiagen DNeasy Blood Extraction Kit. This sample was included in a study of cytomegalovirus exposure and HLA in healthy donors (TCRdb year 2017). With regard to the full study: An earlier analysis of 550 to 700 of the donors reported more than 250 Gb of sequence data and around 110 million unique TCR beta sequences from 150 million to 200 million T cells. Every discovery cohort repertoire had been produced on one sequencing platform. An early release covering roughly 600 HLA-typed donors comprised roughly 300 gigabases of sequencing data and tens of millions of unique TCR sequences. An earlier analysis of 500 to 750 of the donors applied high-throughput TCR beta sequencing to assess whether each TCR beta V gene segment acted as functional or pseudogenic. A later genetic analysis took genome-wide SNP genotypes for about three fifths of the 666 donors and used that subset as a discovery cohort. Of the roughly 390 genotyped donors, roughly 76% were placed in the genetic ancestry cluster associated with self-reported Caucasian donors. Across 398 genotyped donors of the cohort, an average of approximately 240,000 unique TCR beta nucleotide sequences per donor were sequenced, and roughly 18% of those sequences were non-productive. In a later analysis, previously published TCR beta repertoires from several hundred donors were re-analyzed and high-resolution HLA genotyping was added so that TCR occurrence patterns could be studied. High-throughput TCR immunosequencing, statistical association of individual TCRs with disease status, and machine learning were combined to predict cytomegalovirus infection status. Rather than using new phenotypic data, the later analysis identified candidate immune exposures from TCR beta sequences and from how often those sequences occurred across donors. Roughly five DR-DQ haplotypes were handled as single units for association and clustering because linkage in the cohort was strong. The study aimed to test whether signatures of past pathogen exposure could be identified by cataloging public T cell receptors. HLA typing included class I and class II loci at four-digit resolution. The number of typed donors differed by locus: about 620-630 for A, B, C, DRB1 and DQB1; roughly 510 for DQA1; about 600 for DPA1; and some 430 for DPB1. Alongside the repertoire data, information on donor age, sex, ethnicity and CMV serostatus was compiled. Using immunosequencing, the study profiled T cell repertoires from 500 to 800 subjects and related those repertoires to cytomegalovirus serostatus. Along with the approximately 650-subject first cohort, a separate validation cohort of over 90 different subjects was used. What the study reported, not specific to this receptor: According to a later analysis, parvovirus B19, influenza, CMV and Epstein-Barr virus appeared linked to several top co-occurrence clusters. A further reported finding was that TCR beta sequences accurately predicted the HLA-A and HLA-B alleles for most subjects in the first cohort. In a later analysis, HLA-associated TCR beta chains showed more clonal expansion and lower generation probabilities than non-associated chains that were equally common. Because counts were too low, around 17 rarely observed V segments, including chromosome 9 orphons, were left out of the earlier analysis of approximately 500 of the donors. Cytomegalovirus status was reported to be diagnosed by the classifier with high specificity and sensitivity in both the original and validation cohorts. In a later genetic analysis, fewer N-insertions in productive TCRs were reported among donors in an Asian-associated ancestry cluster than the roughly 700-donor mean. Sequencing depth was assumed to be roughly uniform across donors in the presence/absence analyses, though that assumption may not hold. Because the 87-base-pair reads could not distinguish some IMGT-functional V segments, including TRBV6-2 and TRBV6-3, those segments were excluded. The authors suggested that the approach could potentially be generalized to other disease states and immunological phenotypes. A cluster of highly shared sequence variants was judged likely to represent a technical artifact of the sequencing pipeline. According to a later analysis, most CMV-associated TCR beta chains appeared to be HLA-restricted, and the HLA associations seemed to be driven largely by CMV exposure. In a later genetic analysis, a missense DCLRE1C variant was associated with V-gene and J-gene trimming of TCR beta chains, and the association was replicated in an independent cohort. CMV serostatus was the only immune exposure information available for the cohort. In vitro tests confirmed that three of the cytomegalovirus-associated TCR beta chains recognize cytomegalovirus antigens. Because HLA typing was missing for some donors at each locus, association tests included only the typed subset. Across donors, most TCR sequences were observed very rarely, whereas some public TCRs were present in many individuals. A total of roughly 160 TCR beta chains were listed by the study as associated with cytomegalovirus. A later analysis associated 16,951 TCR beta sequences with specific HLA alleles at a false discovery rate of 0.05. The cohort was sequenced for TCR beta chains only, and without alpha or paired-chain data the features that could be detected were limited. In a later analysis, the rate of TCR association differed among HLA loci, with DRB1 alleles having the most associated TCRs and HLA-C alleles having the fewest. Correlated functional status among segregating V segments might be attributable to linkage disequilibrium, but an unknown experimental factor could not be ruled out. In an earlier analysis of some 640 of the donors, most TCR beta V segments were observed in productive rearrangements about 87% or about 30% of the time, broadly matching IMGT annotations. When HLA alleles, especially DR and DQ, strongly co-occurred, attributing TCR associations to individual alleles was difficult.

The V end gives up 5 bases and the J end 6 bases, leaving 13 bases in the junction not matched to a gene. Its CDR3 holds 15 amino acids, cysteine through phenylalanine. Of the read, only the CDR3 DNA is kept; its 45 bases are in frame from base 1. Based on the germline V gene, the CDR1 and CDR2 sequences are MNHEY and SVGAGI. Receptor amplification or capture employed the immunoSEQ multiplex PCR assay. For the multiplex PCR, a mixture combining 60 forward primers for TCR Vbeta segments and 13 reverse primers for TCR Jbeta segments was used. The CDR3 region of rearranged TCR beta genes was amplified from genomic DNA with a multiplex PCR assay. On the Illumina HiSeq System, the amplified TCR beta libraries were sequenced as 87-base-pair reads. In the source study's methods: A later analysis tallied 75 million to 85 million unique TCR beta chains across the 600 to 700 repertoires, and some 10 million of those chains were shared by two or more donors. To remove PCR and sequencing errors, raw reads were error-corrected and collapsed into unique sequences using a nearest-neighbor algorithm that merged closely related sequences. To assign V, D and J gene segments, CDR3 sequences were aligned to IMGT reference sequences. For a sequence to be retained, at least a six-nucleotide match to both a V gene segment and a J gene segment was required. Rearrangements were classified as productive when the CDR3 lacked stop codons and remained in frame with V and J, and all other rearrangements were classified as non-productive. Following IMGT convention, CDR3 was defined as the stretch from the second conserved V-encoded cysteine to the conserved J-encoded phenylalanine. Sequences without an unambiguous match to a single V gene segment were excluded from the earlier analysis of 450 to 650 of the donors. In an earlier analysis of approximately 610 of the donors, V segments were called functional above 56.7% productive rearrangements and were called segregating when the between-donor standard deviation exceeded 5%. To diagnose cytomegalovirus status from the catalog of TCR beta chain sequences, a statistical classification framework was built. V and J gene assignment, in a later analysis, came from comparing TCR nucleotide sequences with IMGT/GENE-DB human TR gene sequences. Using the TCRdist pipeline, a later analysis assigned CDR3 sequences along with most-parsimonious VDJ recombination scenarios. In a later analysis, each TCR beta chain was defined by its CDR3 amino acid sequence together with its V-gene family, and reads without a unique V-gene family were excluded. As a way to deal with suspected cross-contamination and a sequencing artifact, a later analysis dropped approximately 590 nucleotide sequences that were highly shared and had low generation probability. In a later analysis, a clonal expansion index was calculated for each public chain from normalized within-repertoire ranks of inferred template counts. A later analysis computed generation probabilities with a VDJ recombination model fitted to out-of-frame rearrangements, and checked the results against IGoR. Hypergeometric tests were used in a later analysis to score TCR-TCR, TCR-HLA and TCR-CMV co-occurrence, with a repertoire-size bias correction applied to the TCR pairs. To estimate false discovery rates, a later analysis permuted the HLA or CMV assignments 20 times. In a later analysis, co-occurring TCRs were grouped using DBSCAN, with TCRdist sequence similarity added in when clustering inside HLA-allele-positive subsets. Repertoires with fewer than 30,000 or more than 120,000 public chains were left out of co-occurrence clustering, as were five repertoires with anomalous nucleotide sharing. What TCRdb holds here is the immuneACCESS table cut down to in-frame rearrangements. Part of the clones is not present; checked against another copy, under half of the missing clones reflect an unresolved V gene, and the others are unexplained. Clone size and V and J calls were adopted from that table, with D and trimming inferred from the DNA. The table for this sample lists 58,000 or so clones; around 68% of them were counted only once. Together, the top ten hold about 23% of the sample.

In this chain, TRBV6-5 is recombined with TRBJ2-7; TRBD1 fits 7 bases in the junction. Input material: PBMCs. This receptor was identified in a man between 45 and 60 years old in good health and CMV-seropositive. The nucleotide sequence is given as TGTGCCAGCAGTACCAGGGGGAGTAGTATTGGCGAGCAGTACTTC. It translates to CASSTRGSSIGEQYF.